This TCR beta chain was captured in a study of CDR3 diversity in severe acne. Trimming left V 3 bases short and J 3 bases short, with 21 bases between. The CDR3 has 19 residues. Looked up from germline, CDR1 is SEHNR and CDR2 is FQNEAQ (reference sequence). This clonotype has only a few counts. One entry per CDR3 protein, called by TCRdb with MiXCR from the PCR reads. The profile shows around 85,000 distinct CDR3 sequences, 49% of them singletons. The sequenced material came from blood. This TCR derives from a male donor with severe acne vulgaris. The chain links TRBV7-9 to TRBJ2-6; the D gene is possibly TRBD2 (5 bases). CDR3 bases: TGTGCCAGCAGCTTTGGCGGCACGAACACCGGGGATGGGGCCAACGTCCTGACTTTC. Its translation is CASSFGGTNTGDGANVLTF.